The 20 T cell receptor beta chains presented below share a single source sample, sequenced in a study of CD8+ T cells in alopecia areata. cDNA prepared by RNA extraction and subsequent reverse transcription served as the template for sequencing. The assay was immunoSEQ multiplex PCR, and TCRdb's table has in-frame clones only and misses some. In the table there are 150,000 to 200,000 clones, around 60% of which are singletons. Treatment of the sample: oral pan-JAK inhibitor, 5-10 mg twice daily. Material: CD8+ T cells sorted from blood, obtained at week 24, from a patient treated with tofacitinib. All receptors derive from a human donor with alopecia areata.

This chain uses TRBV7-6 with TRBJ1-5, with D possibly matching TRBD1 (6 bases). The CDR3 runs 14 residues. Germline V gene lookup returns CDR1 SGHVS and CDR2 FNYEAQ. The V and J ends lost 3 bases and 6 bases respectively, with 12 bases between them. The CDR3 DNA sequence: TGTGCCAGCAGCTTGGACCCAGGGGCTCAGCCCCAGCATTTT. Its translation is CASSLDPGAQPQHF.

The CDR3 here is CASLSGTREQYF. In nucleotides, the CDR3 is TGTGCCAGCTTGTCAGGGACTCGTGAGCAGTACTTC. This rearrangement joins TRBV27 to TRBJ2-7; D may be TRBD2 (6 bases). The germline gives CDR1 MNHEY, CDR2 SMNVEV (reference sequence). The CDR3 spans 12 residues. V was clipped by 8 bases and J by 7 bases, with 15 bases between them.

This clone was found a few times. The V call is TRBV21-1, the J call TRBJ1-5. TRBV21-1 is annotated as a pseudogene. CDR3 length equals 10 residues. CDR3 in amino acids: CASSDQPQHF. The CDR3, as DNA: TGTGCCAGCTCTGATCAGCCCCAGCATTTT.

This chain links TRBV19 with TRBJ2-7; D may be TRBD1 (5 bases). The CDR3 is made up of 14 amino acids. Per germline, CDR1 LNHDA and CDR2 SQIVND (reference sequence). The V and J ends lost 0 bases and 0 bases respectively, with 6 bases between them. The CDR3 DNA is TGTGCCAGTAGTATAGACCAGGGCTCCTACGAGCAGTACTTC. The encoded protein is CASSIDQGSYEQYF.

The chain uses TRBV6-5 and TRBJ2-1; possible D gene TRBD2, 5 bases. V was clipped by 6 bases and J by 8 bases, with 8 bases between them. Germline V gene lookup returns CDR1 MNHEY and CDR2 SVGAGI. This CDR3 is 11 amino acids long. The CDR3 coding sequence is TGTGCCAGCAGGACCGGGGATGAGCAGTTCTTC. Amino acids: CASRTGDEQFF.

The chain couples TRBV11-2 to TRBJ2-3; 10 bases are a match to TRBD1. Trimming took 5 bases from V and 3 from J; bases not matched to a gene: 2. The CDR3 totals 14 residues. Germline values: CDR1 SGHAT, CDR2 FQNNGV. CDR3 nucleotides: TGTGCCAGCAGCATGGACAGGGGGACAGATACGCAGTATTTT. This translates into CASSMDRGTDTQYF.

This rearrangement joins TRBV29-1 to TRBJ2-3, with D possibly TRBD2 on 6 matching bases. The CDR3 runs to 17 residues. Germline V lookup: CDR1 SQVTM, CDR2 ANQGSEA. V dropped 3 bases and J dropped 4 bases, with 23 bases sitting between them. CDR3 protein: CSVEGKFRGIGSDTQYF. The CDR3 bases are TGCAGCGTTGAGGGGAAATTCCGGGGGATTGGGTCAGATACGCAGTATTTT.

The chain couples TRBV6-5 to TRBJ1-1, with D possibly TRBD1 on 6 matching bases. V was pared by 0 bases and J by 7 bases, with 12 bases between. The CDR3 totals 14 residues. Per germline, CDR1 MNHEY and CDR2 SVGAGI. The DNA of the CDR3 is TGTGCCAGCAGTTACTCGTGGGGGGACAATGAAGCTTTCTTT. Its translation: CASSYSWGDNEAFF.

This clone was seen a few times. V and J are TRBV7-4 and TRBJ1-3; D call uncertain. CDR3 length equals 15 residues. V was shortened by 4 bases and J by 3 bases, with 13 bases between the two germline ends. Looked up from germline, CDR1 is SGHVT and CDR2 is SQSDAQ. CDR3 in amino acids: CASSSSVGHGNTIYF. The CDR3 nucleotides are TGTGCCAGCAGCTCATCCGTTGGCCATGGAAACACCATATATTTT.

CDR3 amino acids: CSVETGNGEQYF. The CDR3 bases are TGCAGCGTTGAAACAGGGAACGGCGAGCAGTACTTC. This chain connects TRBV29-1 to TRBJ2-7; D possibly corresponds to TRBD1 (6 bases). The V and J ends lost 2 bases and 6 bases respectively, with 11 bases between them. The CDR3 has 12 residues. Germline V gene lookup returns CDR1 SQVTM and CDR2 ANQGSEA.

The chain employs TRBV30 and TRBJ2-1, with D maybe TRBD2 (5 bases). Germline values: CDR1 GTSNPN, CDR2 SVGIG (reference sequence). Trimming cost V 1 base and J 5 bases, with 6 bases left between them. The CDR3 totals 12 residues. CDR3 nucleotide sequence: TGTGCCTGGAGTGCAGCGGACAATGAGCAGTTCTTC. It codes for CAWSAADNEQFF.

The V gene is TRBV6-5, the J gene TRBJ2-7; TRBD1 aligns across 11 bases. J was trimmed by 1 base and V by 6 bases; bases with no gene match: 5. The germline CDR1 and CDR2 sequences are MNHEY and SVGAGI. This CDR3 has 15 residues. CDR3 sequence (DNA): TGTGCCAGCAGGGGCGGGACAGGGGGTTCCTACGAGCAGTACTTC. It codes for CASRGGTGGSYEQYF.

V is TRBV4-2 and J is TRBJ1-4; D call uncertain. Germline V gene sequence: CDR1 LGHNA, CDR2 YNFKEQ. This CDR3 has 14 amino acids. V gave up 8 bases and J gave up 0 bases, with 10 bases separating them. The CDR3 protein is CASRQPATNEKLFF. The CDR3 DNA sequence: TGTGCCAGCCGTCAACCAGCAACTAATGAAAAACTGTTTTTT.

The chain couples TRBV30 to TRBJ2-7; TRBD1 matches at 8 bases. From germline, CDR1 is GTSNPN and CDR2 SVGIG (reference sequence). This CDR3 spans 14 amino acids. The junction had 7 bases not matched to a gene; V was cut back by 0 bases and J by 6 bases. The CDR3 spells CAWSVGRGPSEQYF. The CDR3 region has the DNA TGTGCCTGGAGTGTGGGCAGGGGGCCATCCGAGCAGTACTTC.

The chain employs TRBV5-1 and TRBJ2-2; no clear D gene. The CDR3 has 12 residues. V was cut by 7 bases and J by 3 bases, with 7 bases left in between. CDR1 and CDR2 from the germline V gene are SGHRS and YFSETQ. Here the CDR3 DNA reads TGCGCCAGCCTCTCAGACACCGGGGAGCTGTTTTTT. As protein: CASLSDTGELFF.

The rearrangement uses TRBV2 and TRBJ1-1, with unresolved D. V was cut by 8 bases and J by 8 bases, with 9 bases left in between. Per germline, CDR1 SNHLY and CDR2 FYNNEI. The CDR3 totals 10 residues. CDR3 residues: CASVAEEAFF. In DNA, the CDR3 is TGTGCCAGCGTGGCAGAAGAAGCTTTCTTT.

The CDR3 sequence: CASSHPPGGAYEQYF. CDR3 coding DNA: TGTGCCAGCAGCCACCCACCCGGGGGAGCCTACGAGCAGTACTTC. V and J are TRBV5-6 and TRBJ2-7; the D gene is possibly TRBD2 (6 bases). Germline V lookup: CDR1 SGHDT, CDR2 YYEEEE. Trimming took 4 bases from V and 2 from J, leaving 16 bases between them. CDR3 length: 15 residues. Together with reference TRBV5-6 and TRBJ2-7, the CDR3 gives the full variable domain: DAGVTQSPTHLIKTRGQQVTLRCSPKSGHDTVSWYQQALGQGPQFIFQYYEEEERQRGNFPDRFSGHQFPNYSSELNVNALLLGDSALYLCASSHPPGGAYEQYFGPGTRLTVT.

This rearrangement joins TRBV30 to TRBJ1-1; possibly TRBD1 for D (6 bases). The CDR3 has 11 amino acids. CDR1 GTSNPN and CDR2 SVGIG come from the germline V gene (reference sequence). Trimming removed 1 base at V and 10 bases at J, with 10 bases between. In DNA form, the CDR3 reads TGTGCCTGGAGTGGGGACATCGGAGCTTTCTTT. Its translation is CAWSGDIGAFF.

This chain connects TRBV2 to TRBJ2-3; D is perhaps TRBD2 (5 bases). V was cut by 6 bases and J by 2 bases, with 18 bases left in between. The length of the CDR3 is 16 residues. The germline gives CDR1 SNHLY, CDR2 FYNNEI. The CDR3 is CASRETSDLFTDTQYF. For the CDR3, the DNA is TGTGCCAGCAGGGAAACCTCGGACTTATTCACAGATACGCAGTATTTT.

The CDR3 spells CASSQRQTYEQYF. For the CDR3, the DNA is TGTGCCAGCAGCCAAAGGCAAACCTACGAGCAGTACTTC. The J gene is TRBJ2-7, the V gene TRBV16; D is uncertain. The CDR3 is 13 amino acids. From germline, CDR1 is KGHSY and CDR2 FQNENV. The V gene lost 2 bases and the J gene lost 2 bases, with 7 bases spanning the gap.